These T cell receptor beta chains were read from a single sample in a study of T cells in Graves' hyperthyroidism and ophthalmopathy. Via MiXCR, TCRdb re-called the multiplex PCR reads, giving one row per CDR3 protein. This table holds 250,000 to 350,000 distinct CDR3 sequences, 16% found once. Material for sequencing was blood. The receptor set was obtained from a man aged 30-40 years with Graves' hyperthyroidism. Both conserved end residues are part of each CDR3. A D gene is named only where the DNA matches it firmly. Clone size is shown for a subset of rows, as once, few, many or a class of expanded clone.

clone_size,v_call,d_call,j_call,cdr3_aa,cdr3_nt
few,TRBV10-2,TRBD2,TRBJ2-7,CASRAGLVSYEQYF,TGCGCCAGCCGGGCGGGACTAGTGTCCTACGAGCAGTACTTC
many,TRBV7-9,-,TRBJ1-2,CASSFAGGYGYTF,TGTGCCAGCAGCTTCGCCGGGGGGTATGGCTACACCTTC
few,TRBV7-6,-,TRBJ2-5,CASGHHQETQYF,TGTGCCAGCGGACACCACCAAGAGACCCAGTACTTC
many,TRBV5-4,-,TRBJ2-3,CASSTQGTDTQYF,TGTGCCAGCAGTACACAGGGCACAGATACGCAGTATTTT
-,TRBV27,-,TRBJ2-5,CASRFIAEGETQYF,TGTGCCAGCAGGTTTATAGCCGAGGGAGAGACCCAGTACTTC
-,TRBV9,-,TRBJ1-3,CASSVEGPSGNTIYF,TGTGCCAGCAGCGTAGAAGGGCCCTCTGGAAACACCATATATTTT
-,TRBV10-1,-,TRBJ2-4,CASSDQGPGTIQYF,TGCGCCAGCAGTGATCAGGGGCCGGGAACCATTCAGTACTTC
-,TRBV7-6,-,TRBJ1-6,CASSLGTAPLHF,TGTGCCAGCAGCTTGGGGACGGCACCCCTCCACTTT
many,TRBV3-1,TRBD2,TRBJ2-3,CASSRGTSGLGDTQYF,TGTGCCAGCAGCCGGGGGACTAGCGGTTTGGGAGATACGCAGTATTTT
few,TRBV9,TRBD2,TRBJ2-2,CASTPGLAGGPSDGELFF,TGTGCCAGCACTCCGGGACTAGCGGGAGGGCCCTCGGACGGGGAGCTGTTTTTT
many,TRBV9,-,TRBJ2-3,CASRDAASTDTQYF,TGTGCCAGCAGGGACGCGGCTAGCACAGATACGCAGTATTTT
few,TRBV18,TRBD2,TRBJ2-1,CASSPGARSGSYSYNEQFF,TGTGCCAGCTCACCAGGGGCACGTAGCGGGTCGTACTCCTACAATGAGCAGTTCTTC
-,TRBV13,-,TRBJ2-5,CASSLEGRRAGETQYF,TGTGCCAGCAGCTTAGAAGGACGCAGGGCGGGAGAGACCCAGTACTTC
-,TRBV20-1,-,TRBJ1-1,CSAIQGTEAFF,TGCAGTGCTATACAGGGAACTGAAGCTTTCTTT
many,TRBV28,TRBD1,TRBJ1-4,CASSEGQGYEKLFF,TGTGCCAGCAGTGAGGGACAGGGGTATGAAAAACTGTTTTTT
few,TRBV6-1,-,TRBJ1-3,CATLEHSGNTIYF,TGTGCCACCCTCGAACACTCTGGAAACACCATATATTTT
few,TRBV7-9,-,TRBJ2-5,CASSPRNLGGGETQYF,TGTGCCAGCAGCCCCCGCAACTTAGGGGGGGGAGAGACCCAGTACTTC
many,TRBV19,TRBD1,TRBJ1-1,CASRDRGSGSLNTEAFF,TGTGCCAGTCGGGACAGGGGATCAGGATCTTTGAACACTGAAGCTTTCTTT
few,TRBV6-1,-,TRBJ2-4,CASSLTRKNIQYF,TGTGCCAGCAGTCTGACTAGAAAAAACATTCAGTACTTC
few,TRBV18,-,TRBJ1-2,CASSVGSNYGYTF,TGTGCCAGCTCGGTGGGCTCAAACTATGGCTACACCTTC
-,TRBV7-3,-,TRBJ2-1,CASSPTPTNNEQFF,TGTGCCAGCAGCCCGACCCCAACTAACAATGAGCAGTTCTTC
many,TRBV2,-,TRBJ2-3,CARGGPSRSTDTQYF,TGTGCCAGGGGGGGGCCTAGCCGGTCCACAGATACGCAGTATTTT
few,TRBV7-9,TRBD2,TRBJ2-2,CASSLWPGLAGDDGELFF,TGTGCCAGCAGCTTATGGCCCGGACTAGCGGGAGACGACGGGGAGCTGTTTTTT
many,TRBV3-1,TRBD1,TRBJ2-7,CASSQGDRGYEQYF,TGTGCCAGCAGCCAAGGGGACAGGGGCTACGAGCAGTACTTC
many,TRBV5-1,TRBD1,TRBJ2-7,CASSFVTGGYEQYF,TGCGCCAGCAGCTTTGTGACAGGGGGCTACGAGCAGTACTTC
many,TRBV29-1,TRBD2,TRBJ2-3,CSVATSGTDTQYF,TGCAGCGTTGCGACTAGCGGCACAGATACGCAGTATTTT
-,TRBV5-6,TRBD1,TRBJ1-4,CASSIIPGTGGISTNEKLFF,TGTGCCAGCAGCATAATCCCCGGGACAGGGGGAATATCAACTAATGAAAAACTGTTTTTT
many,TRBV20-1,TRBD2,TRBJ2-5,CSARVSGRETQYF,TGCAGTGCTAGAGTTAGCGGGAGGGAGACCCAGTACTTC
many,TRBV20-1,TRBD1,TRBJ2-5,CSANRGETQYF,TGCAGTGCGAACAGGGGGGAGACCCAGTACTTC
few,TRBV19,-,TRBJ1-1,CASQRGLNTEAFF,TGTGCCAGTCAGCGGGGACTGAACACTGAAGCTTTCTTT
few,TRBV20-1,-,TRBJ2-5,CSARDRTGQETQYF,TGCAGTGCTAGAGATCGAACAGGGCAAGAGACCCAGTACTTC
few,TRBV18,-,TRBJ2-1,CASSPVRSSYNEQFF,TGTGCCAGCTCACCCGTCCGGAGTTCCTACAATGAGCAGTTCTTC
few,TRBV27,-,TRBJ2-6,CASSLSGTGSGANVLTF,TGTGCCAGCAGTTTATCGGGCACCGGCTCTGGGGCCAACGTCCTGACTTTC
-,TRBV29-1,-,TRBJ2-3,CSVEDSGDTQYF,TGCAGCGTTGAGGATTCCGGAGATACGCAGTATTTT
many,TRBV7-4,-,TRBJ2-7,CASSFGDGAYEQYF,TGTGCCAGCAGCTTCGGGGACGGGGCCTACGAGCAGTACTTC
once,TRBV28,-,TRBJ2-5,CASSWRGWETQYF,TGTGCCAGCAGTTGGAGGGGGTGGGAGACCCAGTACTTC
many,TRBV20-1,-,TRBJ2-7,CSASRGTEQYF,TGCAGTGCTTCCAGGGGAACCGAGCAGTACTTC
many,TRBV27,-,TRBJ2-3,CASSYGPVPDTQYF,TGTGCCAGCAGTTACGGTCCTGTCCCAGATACGCAGTATTTT
-,TRBV24-1,-,TRBJ2-1,CATSDFVGVGYNEQFF,TGTGCCACCAGTGATTTTGTGGGGGTCGGCTACAATGAGCAGTTCTTC
-,TRBV20-1,TRBD2,TRBJ2-1,CAATSGKVEQFF,TGCGCCGCGACTAGCGGGAAGGTTGAGCAGTTCTTC
-,TRBV24-1,-,TRBJ2-4,CATSEGEVGNIQYF,TGTGCCACCAGTGAGGGGGAAGTGGGTAACATTCAGTACTTC
many,TRBV6-2/TRBV6-3,TRBD2,TRBJ2-3,CASKGGLAEADTQYF,TGTGCCAGCAAGGGGGGACTAGCTGAGGCAGATACGCAGTATTTT
-,TRBV5-5,-,TRBJ1-4,CASSLQADLNEKLFF,TGTGCCAGCAGCCTACAGGCAGACTTAAATGAAAAACTGTTTTTT
few,TRBV12-3/TRBV12-4,-,TRBJ2-5,CASSLGLLSQTQYF,TGTGCCAGCAGTTTAGGGCTCCTGTCCCAGACCCAGTACTTC
few,TRBV9,-,TRBJ2-7,CASSVGASRVDEQYF,TGTGCCAGCAGCGTAGGAGCGAGTAGGGTTGACGAGCAGTACTTC
many,TRBV28,-,TRBJ1-5,CASSFLSQPQHF,TGTGCCAGCAGTTTTCTGAGTCAGCCCCAGCATTTT
few,TRBV5-5,-,TRBJ2-7,CASSFIYSGSWNEQYF,TGTGCCAGCAGCTTTATATACTCGGGATCTTGGAACGAGCAGTACTTC
few,TRBV12-3/TRBV12-4,TRBD1,TRBJ1-1,CASSFVGGGKAFF,TGTGCCAGCAGTTTTGTAGGGGGCGGGAAAGCTTTCTTT
-,TRBV24-1,TRBD1,TRBJ2-1,CATSDGQGASYNEQFF,TGTGCCACCAGTGATGGACAGGGAGCATCCTACAATGAGCAGTTCTTC
many,TRBV5-1,TRBD2,TRBJ2-1,CASSTGTSGHYNEQFF,TGCGCCAGCAGCACGGGGACTAGCGGGCACTACAATGAGCAGTTCTTC
many,TRBV2,-,TRBJ2-5,CASIRGKQETQYF,TGTGCCAGCATCCGAGGGAAACAAGAGACCCAGTACTTC
many,TRBV30,-,TRBJ1-6,CAWTGSNNSPLHF,TGTGCCTGGACTGGCAGTAATAATTCACCCCTCCACTTT
many,TRBV28,-,TRBJ2-5,CASSLWSYQETQYF,TGTGCCAGCAGTTTGTGGTCGTACCAAGAGACCCAGTACTTC
many,TRBV12-3/TRBV12-4,-,TRBJ1-2,CASSSGGYGYTF,TGTGCCAGCAGCTCCGGGGGGTATGGCTACACCTTC
many,TRBV12-3/TRBV12-4,-,TRBJ1-1,CASSPHTENTEAFF,TGTGCCAGCAGCCCCCACACTGAGAACACTGAAGCTTTCTTT
-,TRBV11-2,TRBD2,TRBJ2-1,CASSLDRWTSGRNEQFF,TGTGCCAGCAGCTTAGACCGGTGGACTAGCGGGAGAAATGAGCAGTTCTTC
-,TRBV6-2/TRBV6-3,-,TRBJ1-5,CASSYLYSNQPQHF,TGTGCCAGCAGTTACTTGTATAGCAATCAGCCCCAGCATTTT
few,TRBV10-2,TRBD1,TRBJ1-2,CASSGGGGGYTF,TGCGCCAGCAGCGGAGGGGGCGGTGGCTACACCTTC
many,TRBV9,-,TRBJ2-1,CASSRDGSSYNEQFF,TGTGCCAGCAGCCGGGACGGGAGCTCCTACAATGAGCAGTTCTTC
few,TRBV6-2/TRBV6-3,-,TRBJ2-7,CASSYPPSEQYF,TGTGCCAGCAGTTACCCACCCTCCGAGCAGTACTTC